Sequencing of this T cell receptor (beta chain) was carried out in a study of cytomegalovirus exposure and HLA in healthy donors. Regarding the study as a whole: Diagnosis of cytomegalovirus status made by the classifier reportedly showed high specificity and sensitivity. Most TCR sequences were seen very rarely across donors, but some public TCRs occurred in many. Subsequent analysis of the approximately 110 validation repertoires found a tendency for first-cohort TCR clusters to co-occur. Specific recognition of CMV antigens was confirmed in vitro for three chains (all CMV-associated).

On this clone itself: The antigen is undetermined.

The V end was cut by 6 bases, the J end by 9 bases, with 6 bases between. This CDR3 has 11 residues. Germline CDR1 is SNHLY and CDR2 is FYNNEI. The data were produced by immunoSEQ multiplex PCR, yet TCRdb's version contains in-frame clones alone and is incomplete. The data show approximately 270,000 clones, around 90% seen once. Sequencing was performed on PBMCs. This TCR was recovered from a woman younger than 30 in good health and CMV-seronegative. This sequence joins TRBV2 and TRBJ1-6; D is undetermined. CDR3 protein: CASRVGSPLHF. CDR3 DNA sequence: TGTGCCAGCAGGGTCGGTTCACCCCTCCACTTT.